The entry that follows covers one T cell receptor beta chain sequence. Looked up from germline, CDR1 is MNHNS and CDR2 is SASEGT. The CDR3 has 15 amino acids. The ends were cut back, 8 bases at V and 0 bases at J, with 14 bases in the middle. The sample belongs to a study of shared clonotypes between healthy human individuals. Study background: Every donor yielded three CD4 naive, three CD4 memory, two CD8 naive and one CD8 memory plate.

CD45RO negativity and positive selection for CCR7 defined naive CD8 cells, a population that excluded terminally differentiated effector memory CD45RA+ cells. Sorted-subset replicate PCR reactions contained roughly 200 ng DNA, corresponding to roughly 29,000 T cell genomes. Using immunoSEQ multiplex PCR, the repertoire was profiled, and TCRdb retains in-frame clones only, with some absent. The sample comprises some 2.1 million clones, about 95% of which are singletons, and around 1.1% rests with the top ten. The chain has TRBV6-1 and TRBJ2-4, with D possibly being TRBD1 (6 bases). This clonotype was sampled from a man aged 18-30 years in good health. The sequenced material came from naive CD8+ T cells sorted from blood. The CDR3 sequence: CASSTGILAKNIQYF. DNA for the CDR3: TGTGCCAGCTCGACAGGTATACTAGCCAAAAACATTCAGTACTTC.